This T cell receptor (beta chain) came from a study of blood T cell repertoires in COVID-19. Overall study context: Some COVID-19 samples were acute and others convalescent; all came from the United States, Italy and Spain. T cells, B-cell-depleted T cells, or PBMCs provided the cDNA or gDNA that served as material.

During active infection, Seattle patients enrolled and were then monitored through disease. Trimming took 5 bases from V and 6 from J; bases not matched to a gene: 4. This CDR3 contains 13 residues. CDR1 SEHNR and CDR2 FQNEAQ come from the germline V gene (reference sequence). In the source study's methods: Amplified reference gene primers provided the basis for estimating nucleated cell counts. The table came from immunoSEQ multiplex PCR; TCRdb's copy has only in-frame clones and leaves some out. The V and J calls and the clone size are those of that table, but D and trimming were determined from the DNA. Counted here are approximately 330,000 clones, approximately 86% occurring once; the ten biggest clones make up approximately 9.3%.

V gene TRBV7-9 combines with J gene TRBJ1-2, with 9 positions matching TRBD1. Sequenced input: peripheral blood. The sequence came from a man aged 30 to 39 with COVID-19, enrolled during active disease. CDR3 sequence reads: CASSIGQGNGYTF. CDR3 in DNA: TGTGCCAGCAGCATAGGACAGGGGAATGGCTACACCTTC. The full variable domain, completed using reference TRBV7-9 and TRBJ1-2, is DTGVSQNPRHKITKRGQNVTFRCDPISEHNRLYWYRQTLGQGPEFLTYFQNEAQLEKSRLLSDRFSAERPKGSFSTLEIQRTEQGDSAMYLCASSIGQGNGYTFGSGTRLTVV.